Listed below are T cell receptor beta chains from one sample, sequenced in a study of tumor and adjacent non-tumor tissue in lung cancer. TCRdb analysed the multiplex PCR reads with MiXCR anew, one entry per CDR3 protein. The sample holds tens of thousands of distinct CDR3 sequences; around 77% are singletons and the top ten take under 9.5%. The sample consisted of lung tumor tissue. The receptor source for this set is a woman aged 40 to 50 with non-small cell lung cancer. Each CDR3 is given with its conserved first and last residue. D genes are given only for firm matches. Some rows mark clone size as missing; the rest say once, few, many or name a class of expanded clone.

d_gene | abundance | j_gene | len | v_gene | CDR3nt | CDR3aa
TRBD2 | many | TRBJ2-1 | 15 | TRBV7-9 | TGTGCCAGCAGCTTACTAAGGGAGGGTCACAATGAGCAGTTCTTC | CASSLLREGHNEQFF
TRBD1 | - | TRBJ1-6 | 15 | TRBV30 | TGTGCCTACCCGATGGGACAGAGACGAGATTCACCCCTCCACTTT | CAYPMGQRRDSPLHF
- | - | TRBJ2-1 | 16 | TRBV11-3 | TGTGTCAGTAGCCCAAGACCTGGGAGCTCCTACAATGAGCACTTATTC | CVSSPRPGSSYNEHLF
TRBD2 | - | TRBJ2-1 | 16 | TRBV11-3 | TGTGCCGGCAGCGATCCGGGACTAGCGTCCAACAATGAACAGTTCTTC | CAGSDPGLASNNEQFF
- | - | TRBJ1-6 | 16 | TRBV10-2 | TGCGCCAGCAGTGATGAGAGCGGGGGCAGTAATTCACCCTTCCACTTT | CASSDESGGSNSPFHF
- | medium-sized | TRBJ1-4 | 12 | TRBV4-2 | TGTGCCAGCAGCGCACTCCAGGAAAAACTGTTTTTT | CASSALQEKLFF
TRBD2 | - | TRBJ2-7 | 15 | TRBV29-1 | TGCAATGTTGTACTAGCGGGGTCAAGTTCCTACGAGCAGTACTTC | CNVVLAGSSSYEQYF
- | - | TRBJ1-4 | 14 | TRBV5-4 | TGTGCCAGAAGCTTGGCAGTAGCTGATGAAAAACTGTTTTTT | CARSLAVADEKLFF
- | - | TRBJ1-2 | 16 | TRBV28 | TGTGTCAGCAGTTTTAGAGGGACTTGGGCTAAGTATGGCTACACCTTC | CVSSFRGTWAKYGYTF
TRBD1 | - | TRBJ2-7 | 14 | TRBV29-1 | TGCAGCACCACCGGGACAGGGAGACCCTACAAGCAGTACTTC | CSTTGTGRPYKQYF
TRBD2 | once | TRBJ2-1 | 19 | TRBV11-3 | TGTGCCAGCAGCTTAGATCTATGGAGACTAGCAGGACTTGGCAATGAGCAGTTCTTC | CASSLDLWRLAGLGNEQFF
- | - | TRBJ2-5 | 13 | TRBV6-6 | TGTGCCAGTAGCCGGGACTTACTAGAGACCCAGTACTTC | CASSRDLLETQYF
- | - | TRBJ2-1 | 18 | TRBV28 | TGTGCCAGCAGTTTATTCTCATACAGGGGAGGATTCTACAACAAGCAGTTCTTC | CASSLFSYRGGFYNKQFF
- | - | TRBJ2-3 | 11 | TRBV28 | TGTGCCAGCAGTAAGGCGAATAGGCAGTATTTT | CASSKANRQYF
- | many | TRBJ2-5 | 14 | TRBV6-5 | TGTGCCAGCAGTTACTCGGACAGAGACCGGGACCAGTACTTC | CASSYSDRDRDQYF
TRBD1 | few | TRBJ1-5 | 15 | TRBV6-9 | TGTGCCAGCAGTTTGACAGGGAATAGCAATCAGCCCCAGCATTTT | CASSLTGNSNQPQHF
- | - | TRBJ1-1 | 13 | TRBV11-2 | TGTGCCAGCAGCCTAACACTGAATAATGAAGCTTTCTTT | CASSLTLNNEAFF